This T cell receptor beta chain was retrieved from a study of graft-versus-host responses after intestinal transplantation (dated by TCRdb to the early 2020s). For context, the study as a whole: Multivisceral, liver-intestinal, or isolated intestinal transplants were received by the recipients. Anti-thymocyte globulin induction was given to all recipients, followed by maintenance tacrolimus and steroids for around three years. To identify alloreactive clones, pre-transplant mixed lymphocyte reaction products were sequenced and then compared with unstimulated pre-transplant donor and recipient T cells. Bulk TCR-beta CDR3 sequencing was used to track graft-versus-host and host-versus-graft alloreactive T cell clones in the graft, circulation and bone marrow after intestinal transplantation. The cohort enrolled about two dozen intestinal transplant recipients including one retransplant, and a few patients lacking pretransplant specimens were excluded. A peak of at least 4% donor T cells among recipient peripheral blood mononuclear cells was the definition used for donor T cell macrochimerism. Rather than going through the commercial service, samples from three later patients were sequenced in-house on an Illumina MiSeq and processed with MiXCR. Broader findings and caveats from the paper: Early after transplant, peak levels of circulating GvH clones were associated with declines in HvG clones. GvH clones were detected in recipient bone marrow, and some appeared earlier in ileal mucosa or blood, consistent with an intestinal mucosal origin. The conclusions were limited by the relatively low number and heterogeneity of the intestinal transplant patients. In the allografts of patients with donor T cell macrochimerism, GvH to HvG T cell clonal ratios were high.

Reading from cysteine to phenylalanine, the CDR3 counts 14 amino acids. The read is trimmed to its CDR3 DNA, 42 bases read in frame from base 1. Trimming takes 3 bases from V and 3 bases from J, and the germline ends sit 13 bases apart. The CDR1 and CDR2 encoded by the germline V gene are SGHDT and YYEEEE. The meaning of the sample's time point label: cells obtained before transplantation from donor or recipient. CD3+CD4+ and CD3+CD8+ populations were FACS-sorted from unstimulated pre-transplant donor and recipient cells taken from spleen or lymph nodes. The library was obtained by the immunoSEQ multiplex PCR assay. For most patients, genomic DNA was isolated using the Qiagen DNeasy Blood and Tissue Kit and was shipped frozen to Adaptive Biotechnologies for TCR sequencing. Adaptive Biotechnologies carried out high-throughput TCR-beta CDR3 sequencing of genomic DNA for most patients. In the original analysis: Adaptive's ImmunoSEQ software supplied the TCR sequencing data for 15 to 20 patients, while MiXCR and VDJtools were used to process three other patients. To correct CD4 versus CD8 sorting errors, any sequence found in both subsets at a frequency ratio below 5:1 was removed. CDR3 nucleotide sequences shared between donor and recipient were removed because the origin of such sequences could not be assigned. To be classed as alloreactive, a clone needed at least 2-fold expansion over unstimulated cells and a minimum CFSE-low frequency of 0.002% (template counts) or 0.001% (read counts). Mappable clones were those detected in sequenced pre-transplant spleen, lymph node, or MLR CFSE-low populations of the donor or recipient. Cumulative frequency of alloreactive clones was calculated as a percentage of all sequences weighted by copy number. Here the immuneACCESS table is served through TCRdb, limited to in-frame sequences with V and J called. Missing clones are a known gap in these copies; in checked studies unresolved V genes cover under half, and the rest lacks a known reason. The D gene and trimming were derived from the DNA, and the V and J assignments and clone size from that table. The sample table holds some 120,000 clones, of which around 94% were seen once. In total, the top ten clones hold 0.23% of the sample.

A remark on this clone: No antigen is known for it. It has no much larger one-base neighbor in the sample; base qualities were not kept.

The V gene is TRBV5-6 and the J gene is TRBJ2-7; the D gene remains uncertain. The material was unstimulated CD4+ T cells sorted from spleen or lymph node cells, obtained before transplant. The receptor was derived from a human donor who was the organ donor for an intestinal transplant. The DNA sequence reads TGTGCCAGCAGCTCAGGACGGGTCTACTACGAGCAGTACTTC. This codes for CASSSGRVYYEQYF.